The 25 T cell receptor beta chains below were found in one sample sequenced in a study of blood T cells in healthy people across ages. With a J-beta primer mix and a sample-barcoded 5' primer, a second PCR ran roughly 7 to 11 cycles. TCRdb analysed the 5' RACE reads with MiXCR anew, one entry per CDR3 protein. The sample contains about 830,000 distinct CDR3 sequences, 58% of which appear only once. Sequencing input: blood. These receptors all stem from a man aged 25-45 years in good health.

V is TRBV9 and J is TRBJ1-2; D not resolved. CDR3 size: 11 residues. CDR1 and CDR2 from the germline V gene are SGDLS and YYNGEE. V gave up 0 bases and J gave up 10 bases, with 7 bases separating them. Here the CDR3 DNA reads TGTGCCAGCAGCGTAGACGGGGTCTACACCTTC. Its protein product is CASSVDGVYTF.

Comment on this clonotype: Germline and junction disagree at one end, which may indicate a read error. This chain uses TRBV15 with TRBJ1-2; tentative D call: TRBD1 (6 bases). CDR1 is LNHNV, CDR2 YYDKDF, per germline (reference sequence). This CDR3 contains 13 residues. This chain's CDR3 is CAASSLSGDGYTF. The CDR3 nucleotides are TGTGCCGCCAGCAGTTTATCAGGGGACGGCTATACCTTC.

The rearrangement joins TRBV15 to TRBJ2-5; D is possibly TRBD1 or TRBD2 (5 bases each). V dropped 6 bases and J dropped 7 bases, with 21 bases sitting between them. This CDR3 region has 15 residues. Germline CDR1 reads LNHNV; CDR2 reads YYDKDF (reference sequence). CDR3 in DNA: TGTGCCACCAGTCCGGGGTTGCTGCAGGGTGGGACCCAGTACTTC. Translating gives CATSPGLLQGGTQYF.

Only one count was recorded for this clonotype. The chain recombines TRBV10-3 with TRBJ2-1; 7 bases agree with TRBD1. J gave up 2 bases and V 4 bases, and 2 bases lay outside the gene matches. Germline V gene sequence: CDR1 ENHRY, CDR2 SYGVKD. This CDR3 has 14 residues. The CDR3 here is CAISGQGAYNEQFF. CDR3 bases: TGTGCCATCAGTGGCCAGGGGGCCTACAATGAGCAGTTCTTC.

This clonotype has a handful of counts. V is TRBV20-1 and J is TRBJ1-2; no clear D. This CDR3 is 9 amino acids long. Per germline, CDR1 DFQATT and CDR2 SNEGSKA (reference sequence). V lost 0 bases and J lost 8, with 1 base in between. CDR3 sequence (DNA): TGCAGTGCTAGAGAGGGCTACACCTTC. This sequence encodes CSAREGYTF.

Only a few counts were recorded for this clonotype. The chain has TRBV20-1 and TRBJ2-1; TRBD2 agrees at 10 bases. Trimming at V came to 5 bases and at J to 5 bases, leaving 6 bases not matched to a gene. Per the germline V gene, CDR1 is DFQATT and CDR2 is SNEGSKA (reference sequence). The CDR3 loop spans 14 amino acids. The DNA for the CDR3 is TGCAGTGCTGGGCTAGCGGGGGTGAACAATGAGCAGTTCTTC. This gives the protein CSAGLAGVNNEQFF.

This rearrangement joins TRBV29-1 to TRBJ1-5; 7 positions agree with TRBD1. With V trimmed by 2 bases and J by 2 bases, 6 bases remained unmatched. Looked up from germline, CDR1 is SQVTM and CDR2 is ANQGSEA. The CDR3 is 15 amino acids. The CDR3 protein is CSVETGVGGNQPQHF. The CDR3 coding sequence is TGCAGCGTTGAAACAGGGGTAGGGGGCAATCAGCCCCAGCATTTT.

The J gene is TRBJ2-7, the V gene TRBV6-2 or TRBV6-3; D remains unclear. The CDR3 length is 13 residues. Between the trimmed V and J ends, which lost 8 bases and 6 bases, there was a span of 17 bases. Germline V gene data show CDR1 as MNHEY and CDR2 as SVGEGT. DNA of the CDR3: TGTGCCAGCCTACGACCGGCGCAATCCGAGCAGTACTTC. Its protein is CASLRPAQSEQYF.

The chain uses TRBV7-6 and TRBJ2-5, with 10 positions matching TRBD2. Germline values: CDR1 SGHVS, CDR2 FNYEAQ. Unmatched junction bases numbered 14, after V lost 5 bases and J lost 11 bases. This CDR3 spans 15 amino acids. The CDR3 bases are TGTGCCAGCAGCGAGACGGGACTAGCGCCTGGAGAGCAGTACTTC. Translating it yields CASSETGLAPGEQYF.

The V call is TRBV27, the J call TRBJ2-4; 8 positions agree with TRBD2. The J call may be wrong; the DNA end is better matched by TRBJ2-7. Germline assignment: CDR1 MNHEY and CDR2 SMNVEV (reference sequence). CDR3 size: 13 residues. CDR3 bases: TGTGCCAGCGTTCAAGCGGGGGATTACGAGCAGTACTTC. Translating gives CASVQAGDYEQYF.

The chain combines TRBV20-1 with TRBJ2-7, with 11 bases identical to TRBD2. Trimming took 0 bases from V and 4 from J; bases not matched to a gene: 5. The V gene's germline CDR1 is DFQATT and CDR2 SNEGSKA (reference sequence). The CDR3 loop spans 15 amino acids. CDR3 protein: CSAREGTSGGYEQYF. The CDR3 region has the DNA TGCAGTGCTAGAGAGGGAACTAGCGGGGGTTACGAGCAGTACTTC.

The chain recombines TRBV29-1 with TRBJ1-1; 9 bases map to TRBD1. CDR1 is SQVTM and CDR2 is ANQGSEA in the germline V gene. The CDR3 covers 14 residues. Losses at the gene ends were 5 bases for V and 6 bases for J; bases not matched to a gene: 10. CDR3 in DNA: TGCAGCGTTTCACAGGGGGCTCGTTTGCCTGAAGCTTTCTTT. It is translated as CSVSQGARLPEAFF.

The chain's CDR3 is CSADRDELQYF. The CDR3 nucleotides are TGCAGCGCCGATCGGGACGAACTTCAGTACTTC. V and J are TRBV29-1 and TRBJ2-4, with D tentatively TRBD1 or TRBD2 (5 bases each). CDR1 is SQVTM, CDR2 ANQGSEA, per germline. This CDR3 is built from 11 residues. V was pared by 7 bases and J by 11 bases, with 15 bases between.

This clonotype was recorded a few times. The J gene is TRBJ2-3, the V gene TRBV28, with TRBD2 identical over 9 bases. Looked up from germline, CDR1 is MDHEN and CDR2 is SYDVKM. The CDR3 has 16 residues. Unmatched junction bases numbered 5, after V lost 2 bases and J lost 2 bases. The CDR3 loop reads CASSLDGTSTTDTQYF. The CDR3 DNA sequence: TGTGCCAGCAGTTTAGACGGGACTAGCACCACAGATACGCAGTATTTT.

This sequence joins TRBV15 and TRBJ2-1, with 9 bases matching TRBD1. The CDR3 has 16 residues. Germline CDR1 is LNHNV and CDR2 is YYDKDF (reference sequence). Trimming at V came to 3 bases and at J to 4 bases, leaving 7 bases not matched to a gene. DNA for the CDR3: TGTGCCACCAGCAGGACCGCGGGACAGGGATACAATGAGCAGTTCTTC. Translated, it gives CATSRTAGQGYNEQFF.

The J gene is TRBJ2-1, the V gene TRBV30, with 12 positions matching TRBD2. The V segment lost 3 bases and the J segment 7 bases; nucleotides outside the gene matches: 1. The CDR3 is 13 residues long. The germline gives CDR1 GTSNPN, CDR2 SVGIG (reference sequence). The CDR3 DNA reads as TGTGCCTGGAGGACTAGCGGGGGTAATGAGCAGTTCTTC. It yields the protein CAWRTSGGNEQFF.

This clonotype has only a few counts. V gene TRBV20-1 combines with J gene TRBJ2-5; no definite D call. Trimming removed 4 bases from V and 2 bases from J, with 14 bases in between. Germline values: CDR1 DFQATT, CDR2 SNEGSKA (reference sequence). This CDR3 contains 14 residues. The CDR3 region is CSATWTATQETQYF. CDR3 nucleotide sequence: TGCAGTGCTACCTGGACGGCCACTCAAGAGACCCAGTACTTC.

This clonotype was counted between two and nine times. The chain links TRBV5-1 to TRBJ1-1, with TRBD1 matching 7 bases. Germline CDR1 and CDR2: SGHRS and YFSETQ. There are 14 residues in the CDR3. Unmatched junction bases numbered 8, after V lost 2 bases and J lost 7 bases. The CDR3 sequence: CASSFDGQGDEAFF. The CDR3 region has the DNA TGCGCCAGCAGCTTCGATGGGCAGGGGGATGAAGCTTTCTTT.

This chain links TRBV9 with TRBJ2-5, with no clear D. This CDR3 has 15 residues. Trimming removed 3 bases from V and 2 bases from J, with 14 bases in between. Germline CDR1 and CDR2: SGDLS and YYNGEE. This CDR3 is CASSGRHGQQETQYF. Here the CDR3 DNA reads TGTGCCAGCAGCGGGCGACACGGGCAACAAGAGACCCAGTACTTC.

A single count supports this clonotype. This chain links TRBV3-1 with TRBJ2-7; a weak D match, TRBD2 (5 bases). Trimming took off 1 base at V and 5 bases at J, with 12 bases between the two ends. CDR3 size: 14 residues. Germline CDR1 and CDR2: LGHDT and YNNKEL (reference sequence). CDR3 sequence: CASSQGPGSDEQYF. CDR3 nucleotide sequence: TGTGCCAGCAGCCAAGGCCCGGGATCGGACGAGCAGTACTTC.

This rearrangement joins TRBV27 to TRBJ2-5; 7 nucleotides match TRBD2. Looked up from germline, CDR1 is MNHEY and CDR2 is SMNVEV (reference sequence). CDR3 length equals 16 residues. The ends lost 3 bases at V and 4 bases at J; junction bases unmatched: 11. The chain's CDR3 is CASSFIGTIGGETQYF. The CDR3 DNA reads as TGTGCCAGCAGTTTTATCGGGACTATAGGTGGAGAGACCCAGTACTTC.

The chain has TRBV20-1 and TRBJ2-1; 10 bases are shared with TRBD2. Germline V CDR1 and CDR2: DFQATT, SNEGSKA (reference sequence). The CDR3 sequence is 15 residues long. V shed 5 bases, J shed 7 bases, and the junction held 11 bases outside the gene matches. The CDR3 loop is CSAVEAGGPRNEQFF. The DNA for the CDR3 is TGCAGTGCTGTGGAAGCGGGAGGGCCGCGGAATGAGCAGTTCTTC.

This clonotype was seen only a few times. The chain uses TRBV4-3 and TRBJ2-7; D could derive from TRBD1 or TRBD2 (5 bases each). The CDR3 sequence is 15 residues long. Germline V CDR1 and CDR2: LGHNA, YSLEER. Between the trimmed V and J ends, which lost 2 bases and 3 bases, there was a span of 14 bases. CDR3 loop: CASSQSPGTIYEQYF. CDR3 coding DNA: TGCGCCAGCAGCCAAAGCCCAGGGACCATCTACGAGCAGTACTTC.

This clonotype was counted a few times. This sequence joins TRBV7-2 and TRBJ2-1, with D tentatively TRBD1 (5 bases). The CDR3 sequence is 15 residues long. Germline V lookup: CDR1 SGHTA, CDR2 FQGNSA. Between the trimmed V and J ends, which lost 2 bases and 5 bases, there was a span of 13 bases. The CDR3 sequence: CASSLWAGPDNEQFF. The CDR3 region has the DNA TGTGCCAGCAGCTTATGGGCAGGGCCTGACAATGAGCAGTTCTTC. Using reference TRBV7-2 and TRBJ2-1 for the parts outside the CDR3, the full variable domain is GAGVSQSPSNKVTEKGKDVELRCDPISGHTALYWYRQSLGQGLEFLIYFQGNSAPDKSGLPSDRFSAERTGGSVSTLTIQRTQQEDSAVYLCASSLWAGPDNEQFFGPGTRLTVL.

J is TRBJ1-6 and V is TRBV20-1, with TRBD1 matching 7 bases. Germline CDR1 reads DFQATT; CDR2 reads SNEGSKA (reference sequence). J gave up 9 bases and V 4 bases, and 6 bases lay outside the gene matches. This CDR3 contains 13 residues. CDR3 residues: CSATDRVSSPLHF. The CDR3 DNA is TGCAGTGCTACCGACAGGGTTTCTTCACCCCTCCACTTT.